The T cell receptor (beta chain) described here comes from a study of siplizumab effects on memory and regulatory T cells. A note on this clone: Antigen: not known.

Whole-study findings and limits: Suppressive capability of dividing Tregs from siplizumab cultures went unverified.

Trimming took 8 bases from V and 8 from J, leaving 12 bases between them. The CDR3 runs 11 residues. Germline loops: CDR1 SEHNR, CDR2 FQNEAQ (reference sequence). Assaying covered 10^5 or so TCR templates per sample. Profiling relied on immunoSEQ multiplex PCR, and the TCRdb table lists in-frame clones only, not all of them. This table holds 110,000 or so clones, roughly 94% found once. The chain carries TRBV7-9 and TRBJ1-2; D remains unclear. The TCR was taken from a human donor in good health. The sequenced sample consisted of Tregs sorted from blood. The CDR3 spells CASVRMGGYTF. The CDR3 DNA follows: TGTGCCAGCGTACGAATGGGGGGCTACACCTTC.